This T cell receptor beta chain was found in a study of shared clonotypes between healthy human individuals. It was into CD45RA+ naive and CD45RA-negative memory subsets that the CD4+ cells were split. Germline CDR1 MNHNY, CDR2 SVGAGI (reference sequence). V lost 5 bases, J lost 3 bases, and 19 bases lay in between. The length of the CDR3 is 16 residues. Sequenced by immunoSEQ multiplex PCR; TCRdb stores in-frame clones only, minus some. In the table there are just over 2,000,000 clones, 90% to 95% of which are singletons. Sequencing used naive CD4+ T cells sorted from blood. Subset here: CD45RA+ positively selected. V is TRBV6-6 and J is TRBJ2-5, with D possibly called TRBD1 or TRBD2 (5 bases each). The TCR originated in a man between 18 and 35 years old in good health. Here the CDR3 DNA reads TGTGCCAGCAGTACGGGACCATCGACCTCAAAAGAGACCCAGTACTTC. This sequence encodes CASSTGPSTSKETQYF.